This T cell receptor beta chain is from a study of blood T cells in healthy people across ages. Extraction yielded at least 5 micrograms of total RNA per sample. This clonotype was seen only a few times. Its antigen is still unknown. Then a second PCR, running about 6 to 12 cycles, was carried out with a sample-barcoded 5' primer and a J-beta primer mix. One entry per CDR3 protein results from TCRdb running MiXCR on the 5' RACE reads. The data contain 660,000 or so distinct CDR3 sequences, under 70% of them singletons. The CDR3 extends over 16 amino acids. Trimming took 4 bases from V and 4 from J; bases not matched to a gene: 9. Germline V gives CDR1 MGHRA, CDR2 YSYEKL. Whole-study results and caveats: Older age coincided with a roughly linear decline in TCR beta diversity per million T cells. Unknown donor CMV status possibly confounded expanded clonotype changes.

This chain links TRBV4-1 with TRBJ2-4, with 8 bases fitting TRBD1. This clonotype originated in a man aged 55 to 70 in good health. Sequenced: blood. In DNA form, the CDR3 reads TGCGCCAGCAGCCGCGCATCAGGGACAGGAAAAAACATTCAGTACTTC. The encoded protein is CASSRASGTGKNIQYF.